This T cell receptor beta chain was retrieved from a study of blood T cell repertoires in COVID-19. About the study: PBMCs, B-cell-depleted T cells, or T cells provided the cDNA or gDNA that made up the material.

The CDR3 is 13 residues long. V was clipped by 5 bases and J by 12 bases; unmatched bases: 9. Germline values: CDR1 MGHRA, CDR2 YSYEKL. Authors' processing steps: Amplification of reference gene primers was used by the study to estimate nucleated cell counts. Clones were read by immunoSEQ multiplex PCR, and TCRdb kept only the in-frame ones, dropping some. The V and J calls and clone size come from that table; D and trimming were worked out from the DNA. The data show fewer than 300,000 clones, 75% to 95% seen once. Material for sequencing was PBMCs or T cells enriched from blood (not recorded which). The chain links TRBV4-1 to TRBJ1-4; 7 nucleotides match TRBD1. This receptor was obtained from a woman in her thirties who had recovered from COVID-19. CDR3: CASSVPSGTELFF. In nucleotides, the CDR3 is TGCGCCAGCAGCGTTCCTTCGGGGACAGAACTGTTTTTT.